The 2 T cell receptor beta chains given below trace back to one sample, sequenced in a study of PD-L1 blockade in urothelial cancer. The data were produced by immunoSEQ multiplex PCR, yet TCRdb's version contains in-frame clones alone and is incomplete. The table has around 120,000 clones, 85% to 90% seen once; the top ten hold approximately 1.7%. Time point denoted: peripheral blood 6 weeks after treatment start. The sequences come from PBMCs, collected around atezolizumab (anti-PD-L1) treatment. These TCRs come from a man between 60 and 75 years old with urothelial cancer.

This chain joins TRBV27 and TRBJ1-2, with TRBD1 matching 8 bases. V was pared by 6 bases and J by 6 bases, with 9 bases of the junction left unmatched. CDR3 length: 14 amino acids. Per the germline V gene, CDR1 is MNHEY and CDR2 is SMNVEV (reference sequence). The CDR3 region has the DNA TGTGCCAGCAGAGGACAGGGAGGCGTAGATGGCTACACCTTC. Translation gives CASRGQGGVDGYTF.

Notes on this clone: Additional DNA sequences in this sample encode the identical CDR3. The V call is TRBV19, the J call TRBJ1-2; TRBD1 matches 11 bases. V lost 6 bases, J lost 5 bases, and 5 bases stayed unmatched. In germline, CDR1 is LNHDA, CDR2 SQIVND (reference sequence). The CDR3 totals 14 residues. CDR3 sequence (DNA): TGTGCCAGTAGCTTAGGACAGGGGGCTTATGGCTACACCTTC. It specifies CASSLGQGAYGYTF.